The TCR beta chain under discussion was sequenced for a study of shared clonotypes between healthy human individuals. Clones were read by immunoSEQ multiplex PCR, and TCRdb kept only the in-frame ones, dropping some. Of some 2,000,000 clones detected, 85% to 95% appear once; the ten largest clones hold around 1.1%. CD45RO-negative CD8 cells positively selected for CCR7 made up the naive population, which excluded terminally differentiated effector memory CD45RA+ cells. This CDR3 spans 13 amino acids. Sequenced material: naive CD8+ T cells sorted from blood. The chain recombines TRBV21-1 with TRBJ2-7. TRBV21-1 is noted as a pseudogene. The TCR originated in a man aged 18 to 29 in good health. The DNA for the CDR3 is TGTGCCAGCATCGATGGGTTTCTCTACGAGCAGTACTTC. Its translation: CASIDGFLYEQYF.